What follows describes a single T cell receptor beta chain. Every donor provided one blood sample measuring less than 3 ml. These data belong to a study of monozygotic twins with inflammatory bowel disease. PCR of TCRalpha and TCRbeta cDNA was nested, with two rounds of 16 and 9 cycles. TCRdb reprocessed the 5' RACE reads and stores each CDR3 protein as one record, lacking DNA. This sample contains 330,000 or so distinct CDR3 sequences. CDR3 length: 12 residues. Germline lookup yields CDR1 DFQATT and CDR2 SNEGSKA (reference sequence). This rearrangement joins TRBV20-1 to TRBJ2-1. The specimen was blood. The sequence came from a human donor with ulcerative colitis or Crohn's disease, or a healthy co-twin of an affected twin (not recorded which). This CDR3 is CSARDSYNEQFF.